The TCR beta chain under discussion was sequenced for a study of control samples from healthy donors and cancer patients. CDR3 length: 14 amino acids. CDR1 is SGHTA and CDR2 is FQGNSA in the germline V gene. V dropped 1 base and J dropped 4 bases, with 11 bases sitting between them. This clone came up once. The repertoire was sequenced with immunoSEQ multiplex PCR; TCRdb's copy has only in-frame clones and lacks some. Of about 54,000 clones listed, around 97% were seen once; the top ten hold about 1.9%. The chain couples TRBV7-2 to TRBJ2-7; D unresolved. The clonotype originates from a woman in her twenties or thirties in good health. Sequences were obtained from blood. CDR3 sequence reads: CASSLGVYRYEQYF. CDR3 nucleotide sequence: TGTGCCAGCAGCTTAGGAGTCTATCGGTACGAGCAGTACTTC.